The sequence of this TCR beta chain was determined in a study of T cell responses to AZD1222 COVID-19 vaccine. As regards this clone: The antigen is not known.

Method: immunoSEQ multiplex PCR; TCRdb's copy keeps in-frame clones and lacks some. This table has roughly 93,000 clones, 80% to 90% appearing once. Trimming shortened V by 1 base and J by 5 bases, and 17 bases separated the two germline ends. CDR3 size: 16 residues. CDR1 is LNHDA, CDR2 SQIVND, per germline (reference sequence). Study-level points and caveats: Dominant at 160-218 and 743-854, vaccine-associated CD4 TCRs also spanned spike. Nearly half of spike-specific TCRs reportedly target unmutated variant regions.

The chain uses TRBV19 and TRBJ2-5, with a possible D match to TRBD1 (6 bases). The sequenced sample was peripheral blood, obtained on day 0 of AZD1222 vaccination. The clonotype comes from an adult in good health. CDR3 DNA: TGTGCCAGTAGTATAGTATCCGCAGGGGCGTGGGAGACCCAGTACTTC. Encoded protein: CASSIVSAGAWETQYF.